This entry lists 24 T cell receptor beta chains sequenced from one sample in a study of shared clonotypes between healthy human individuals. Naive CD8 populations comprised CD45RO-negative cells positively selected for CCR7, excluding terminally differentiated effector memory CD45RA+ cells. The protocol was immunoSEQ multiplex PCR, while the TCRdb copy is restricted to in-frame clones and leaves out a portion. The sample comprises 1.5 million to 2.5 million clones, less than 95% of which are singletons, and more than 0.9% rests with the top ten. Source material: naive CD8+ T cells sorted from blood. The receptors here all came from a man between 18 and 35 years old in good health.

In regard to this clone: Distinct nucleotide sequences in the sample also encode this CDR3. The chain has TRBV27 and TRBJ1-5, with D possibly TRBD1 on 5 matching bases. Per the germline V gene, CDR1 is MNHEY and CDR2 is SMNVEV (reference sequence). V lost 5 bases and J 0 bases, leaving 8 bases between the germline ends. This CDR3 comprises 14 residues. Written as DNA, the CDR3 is TGTGCCAGCAGTCGGGGGGTTAGCAATCAGCCCCAGCATTTT. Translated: CASSRGVSNQPQHF.

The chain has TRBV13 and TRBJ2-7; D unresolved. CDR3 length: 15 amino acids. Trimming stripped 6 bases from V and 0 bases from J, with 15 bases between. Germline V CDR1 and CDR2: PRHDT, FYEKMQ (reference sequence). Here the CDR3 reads CASSPKGYSSYEQYF. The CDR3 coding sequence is TGTGCCAGCAGTCCAAAGGGCTACAGCTCCTACGAGCAGTACTTC.

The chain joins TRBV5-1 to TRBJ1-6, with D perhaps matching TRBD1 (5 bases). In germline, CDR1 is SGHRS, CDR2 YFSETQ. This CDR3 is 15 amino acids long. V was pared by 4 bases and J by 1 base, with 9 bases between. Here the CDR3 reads CASSGDRSYNSPLHF. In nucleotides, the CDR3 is TGCGCCAGCAGCGGCGACAGATCCTATAATTCACCCCTCCACTTT.

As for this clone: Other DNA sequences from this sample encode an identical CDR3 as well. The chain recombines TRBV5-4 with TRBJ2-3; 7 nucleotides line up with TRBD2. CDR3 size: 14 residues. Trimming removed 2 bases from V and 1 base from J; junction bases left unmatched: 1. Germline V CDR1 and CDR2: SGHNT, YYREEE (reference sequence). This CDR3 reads CASSFRGGTDTQYF. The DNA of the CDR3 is TGTGCCAGCAGCTTCCGGGGGGGCACAGATACGCAGTATTTT. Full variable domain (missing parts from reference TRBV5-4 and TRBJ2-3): ETGVTQSPTHLIKTRGQQVTLRCSSQSGHNTVSWYQQALGQGPQFIFQYYREEENGRGNFPPRFSGLQFPNYSSELNVNALELDDSALYLCASSFRGGTDTQYFGPGTRLTVL.

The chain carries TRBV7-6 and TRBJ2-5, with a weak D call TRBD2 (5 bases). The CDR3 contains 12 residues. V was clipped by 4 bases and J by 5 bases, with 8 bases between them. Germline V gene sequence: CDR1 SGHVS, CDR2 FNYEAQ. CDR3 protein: CASSSTGETQYF. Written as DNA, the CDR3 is TGTGCCAGCAGCTCAACGGGGGAGACCCAGTACTTC.

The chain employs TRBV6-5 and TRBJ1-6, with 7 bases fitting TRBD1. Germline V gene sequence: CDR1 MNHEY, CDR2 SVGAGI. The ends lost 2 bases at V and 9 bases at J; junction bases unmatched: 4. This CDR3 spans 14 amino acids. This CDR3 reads CASSYTGESSPLHF. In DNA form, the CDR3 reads TGTGCCAGCAGTTACACAGGGGAGAGTTCACCCCTCCACTTT.

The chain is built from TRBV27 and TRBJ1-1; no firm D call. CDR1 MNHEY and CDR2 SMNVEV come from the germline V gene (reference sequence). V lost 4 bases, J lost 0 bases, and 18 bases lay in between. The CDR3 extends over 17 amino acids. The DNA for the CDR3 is TGTGCCAGCAGTTCCATCGCTCTAGGGCTCTTGAACACTGAAGCTTTCTTT. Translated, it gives CASSSIALGLLNTEAFF.

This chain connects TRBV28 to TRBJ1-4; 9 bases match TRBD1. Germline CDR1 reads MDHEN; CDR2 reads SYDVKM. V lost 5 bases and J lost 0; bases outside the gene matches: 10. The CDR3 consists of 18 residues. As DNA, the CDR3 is TGTGCCAGCAGTCCCCGGGACAGGGAGAATTCAACTAATGAAAAACTGTTTTTT. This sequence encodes CASSPRDRENSTNEKLFF.

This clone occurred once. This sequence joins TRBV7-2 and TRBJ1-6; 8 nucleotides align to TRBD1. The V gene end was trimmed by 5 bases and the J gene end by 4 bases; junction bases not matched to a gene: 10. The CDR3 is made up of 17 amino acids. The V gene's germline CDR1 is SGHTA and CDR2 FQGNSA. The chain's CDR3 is CASSLTGGHEYNSPLHF. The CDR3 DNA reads TGTGCCAGCAGCCTAACAGGGGGGCACGAATATAATTCACCCCTCCACTTT.

The CDR3 loop is CASRRGTESSYNEQFF. The CDR3 DNA reads TGTGCCAGCAGGCGAGGGACGGAGAGCTCCTACAATGAGCAGTTCTTC. The chain combines TRBV27 with TRBJ2-1; tentatively, D is TRBD1 or TRBD2 (5 bases each). Trimming removed 6 bases at V and 0 bases at J, with 15 bases between. CDR1 MNHEY and CDR2 SMNVEV come from the germline V gene (reference sequence). The length of the CDR3 is 16 residues.

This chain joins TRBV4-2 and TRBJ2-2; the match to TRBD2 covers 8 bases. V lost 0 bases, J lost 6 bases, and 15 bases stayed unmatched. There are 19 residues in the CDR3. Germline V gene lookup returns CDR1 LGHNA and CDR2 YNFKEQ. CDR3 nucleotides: TGTGCCAGCAGCCAAGATCTTGTGATGGCGGGGGGCCGTCCCGGGGAGCTGTTTTTT. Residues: CASSQDLVMAGGRPGELFF.

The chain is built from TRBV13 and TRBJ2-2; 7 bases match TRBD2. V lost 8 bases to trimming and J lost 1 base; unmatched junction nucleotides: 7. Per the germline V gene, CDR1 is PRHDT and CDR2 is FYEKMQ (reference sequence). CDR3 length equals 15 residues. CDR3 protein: CASRRERENTGELFF. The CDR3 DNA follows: TGTGCCAGCCGCCGGGAGCGGGAGAACACCGGGGAGCTGTTTTTT.

The CDR3 DNA is TGTGCCAGCAGCGTAGATCCGGGAGTAACAGATACGCAGTATTTT. It specifies CASSVDPGVTDTQYF. The rearrangement joins TRBV9 to TRBJ2-3; possible D gene TRBD2, 6 bases. The CDR3 consists of 15 residues. Germline loops: CDR1 SGDLS, CDR2 YYNGEE. The ends were cut back, 0 bases at V and 3 bases at J, with 11 bases in the middle.

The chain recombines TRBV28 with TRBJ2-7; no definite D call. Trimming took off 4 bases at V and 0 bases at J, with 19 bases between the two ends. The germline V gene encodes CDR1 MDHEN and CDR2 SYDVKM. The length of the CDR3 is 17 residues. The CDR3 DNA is TGTGCCAGCAGTTCCCCCGACTTATCAACGGTCTCCTACGAGCAGTACTTC. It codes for CASSSPDLSTVSYEQYF.

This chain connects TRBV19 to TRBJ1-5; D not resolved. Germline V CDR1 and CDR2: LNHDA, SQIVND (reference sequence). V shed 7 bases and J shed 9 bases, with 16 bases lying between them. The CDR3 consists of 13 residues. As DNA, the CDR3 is TGTGCCAGTACCCGGGAGAGTTGGGGGCCCCAGCATTTT. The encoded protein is CASTRESWGPQHF.

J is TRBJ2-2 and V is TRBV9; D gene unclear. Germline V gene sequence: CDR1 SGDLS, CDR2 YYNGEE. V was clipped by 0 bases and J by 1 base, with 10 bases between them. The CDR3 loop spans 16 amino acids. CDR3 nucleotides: TGTGCCAGCAGCGTAGTTTGGCAGATGAACACCGGGGAGCTGTTTTTT. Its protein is CASSVVWQMNTGELFF.

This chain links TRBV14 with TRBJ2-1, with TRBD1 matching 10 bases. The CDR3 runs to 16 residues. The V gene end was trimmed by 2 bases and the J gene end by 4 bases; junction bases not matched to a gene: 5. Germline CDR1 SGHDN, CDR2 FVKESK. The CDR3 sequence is CASSQRGQGTYNEQFF. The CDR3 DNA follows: TGTGCCAGCAGCCAAAGGGGACAGGGGACATACAATGAGCAGTTCTTC.

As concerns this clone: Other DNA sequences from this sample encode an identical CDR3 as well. The CDR3 coding sequence is TGCGCCAGCAGCGAAAATGAGCAGTTCTTC. This translates into CASSENEQFF. This chain joins TRBV10-2 and TRBJ2-1; no reliable D call. The CDR3 has 10 residues. Looked up from germline, CDR1 is WSHSY and CDR2 is SAAADI. V shed 6 bases and J shed 7 bases, with 4 bases lying between them.

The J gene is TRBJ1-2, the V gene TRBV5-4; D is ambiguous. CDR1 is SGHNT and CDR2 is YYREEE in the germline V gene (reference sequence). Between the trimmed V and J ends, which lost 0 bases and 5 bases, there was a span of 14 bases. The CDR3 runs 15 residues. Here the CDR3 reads CASSLGAEPSYGYTF. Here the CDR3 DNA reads TGTGCCAGCAGCTTGGGTGCCGAACCATCGTATGGCTACACCTTC. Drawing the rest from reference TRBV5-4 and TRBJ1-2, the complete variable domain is ETGVTQSPTHLIKTRGQQVTLRCSSQSGHNTVSWYQQALGQGPQFIFQYYREEENGRGNFPPRFSGLQFPNYSSELNVNALELDDSALYLCASSLGAEPSYGYTFGSGTRLTVV.

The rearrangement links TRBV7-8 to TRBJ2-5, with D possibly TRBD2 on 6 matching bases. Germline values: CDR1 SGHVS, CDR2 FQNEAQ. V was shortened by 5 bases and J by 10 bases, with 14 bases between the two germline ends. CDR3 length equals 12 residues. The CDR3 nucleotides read TGTGCCAGCAGCCAGGGACTTCCCTTCCAGTACTTC. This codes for CASSQGLPFQYF.

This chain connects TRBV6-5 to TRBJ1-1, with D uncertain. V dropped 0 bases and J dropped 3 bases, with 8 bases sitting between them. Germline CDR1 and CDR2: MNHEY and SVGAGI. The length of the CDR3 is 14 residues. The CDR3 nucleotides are TGTGCCAGCAGTTACTCTAGGGCGGACACTGAAGCTTTCTTT. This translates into CASSYSRADTEAFF.

This CDR3 reads CASIGRGTEAFF. The CDR3, as DNA: TGTGCCAGTATTGGCCGAGGGACTGAAGCTTTCTTT. The chain links TRBV19 to TRBJ1-1; D gene unclear. The V end was cut by 7 bases, the J end by 5 bases, with 11 bases between. The CDR3 loop spans 12 amino acids. The V gene's germline CDR1 is LNHDA and CDR2 SQIVND (reference sequence).

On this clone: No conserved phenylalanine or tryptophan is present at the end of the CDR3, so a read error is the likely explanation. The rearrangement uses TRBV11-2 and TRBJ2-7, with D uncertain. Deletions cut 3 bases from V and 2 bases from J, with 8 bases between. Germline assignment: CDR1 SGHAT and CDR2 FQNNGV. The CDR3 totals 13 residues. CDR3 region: CASSFVLTYEQYL. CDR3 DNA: TGTGCCAGCAGCTTTGTCCTCACCTACGAGCAGTACCTC.

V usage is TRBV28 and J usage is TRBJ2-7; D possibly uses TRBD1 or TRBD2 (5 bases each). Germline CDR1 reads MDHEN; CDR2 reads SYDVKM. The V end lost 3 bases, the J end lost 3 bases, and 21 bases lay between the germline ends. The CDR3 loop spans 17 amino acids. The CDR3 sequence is CASSFWSGRGEDYEQYF. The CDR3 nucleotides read TGTGCCAGCAGTTTTTGGTCTGGTAGAGGGGAAGACTACGAGCAGTACTTC.